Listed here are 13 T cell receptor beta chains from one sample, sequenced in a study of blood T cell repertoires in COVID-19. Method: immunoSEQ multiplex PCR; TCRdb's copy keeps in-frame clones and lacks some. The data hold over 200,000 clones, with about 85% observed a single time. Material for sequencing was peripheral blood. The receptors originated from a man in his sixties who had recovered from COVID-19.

The CDR3 loop reads CASSVERWASTDTQYF. CDR3 in DNA: TGTGCCAGCAGCGTAGAGAGATGGGCTAGCACAGATACGCAGTATTTT. The chain has TRBV9 and TRBJ2-3; no firm D call. CDR3 length: 16 residues. The V end was cut by 0 bases, the J end by 0 bases, with 11 bases between. Germline lookup yields CDR1 SGDLS and CDR2 YYNGEE.

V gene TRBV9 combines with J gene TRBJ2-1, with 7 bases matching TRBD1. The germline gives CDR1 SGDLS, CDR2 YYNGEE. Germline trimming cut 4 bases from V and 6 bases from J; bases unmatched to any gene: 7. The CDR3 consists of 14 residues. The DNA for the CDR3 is TGTGCCAGCAGCACCCGACAGGGCCCCAATGAGCAGTTCTTC. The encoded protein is CASSTRQGPNEQFF. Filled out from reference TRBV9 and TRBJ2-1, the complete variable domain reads DSGVTQTPKHLITATGQRVTLRCSPRSGDLSVYWYQQSLDQGLQFLIQYYNGEERAKGNILERFSAQQFPDLHSELNLSSLELGDSALYFCASSTRQGPNEQFFGPGTRLTVL.

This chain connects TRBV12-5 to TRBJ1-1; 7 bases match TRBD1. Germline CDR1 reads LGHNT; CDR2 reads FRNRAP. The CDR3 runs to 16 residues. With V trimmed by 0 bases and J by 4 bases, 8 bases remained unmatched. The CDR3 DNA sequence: TGTGCTAGTGGTTTGGTAACAGGGGTAGGAGGCACTGAAGCTTTCTTT. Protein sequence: CASGLVTGVGGTEAFF.

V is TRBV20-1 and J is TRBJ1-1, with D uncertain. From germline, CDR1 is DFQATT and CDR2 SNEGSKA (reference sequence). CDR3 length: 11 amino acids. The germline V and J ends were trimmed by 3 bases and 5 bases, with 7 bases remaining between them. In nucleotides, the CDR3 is TGCAGTGCTAGTCGGGGAACTGAAGCTTTCTTT. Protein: CSASRGTEAFF.

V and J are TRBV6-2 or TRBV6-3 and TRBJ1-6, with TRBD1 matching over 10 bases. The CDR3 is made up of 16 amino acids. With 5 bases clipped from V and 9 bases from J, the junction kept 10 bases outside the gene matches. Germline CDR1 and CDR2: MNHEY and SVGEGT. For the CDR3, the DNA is TGTGCCAGCAGTGCCCCGGACAGGGGGTCGGGTTCACCCCTCCACTTT. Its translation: CASSAPDRGSGSPLHF.

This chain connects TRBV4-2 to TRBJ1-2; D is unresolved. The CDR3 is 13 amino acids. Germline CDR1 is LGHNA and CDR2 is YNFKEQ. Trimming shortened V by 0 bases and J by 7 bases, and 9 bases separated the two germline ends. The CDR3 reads CASSQDEFGGYTF. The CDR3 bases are TGTGCCAGCAGCCAAGATGAGTTCGGTGGCTACACCTTC.

CDR3 nucleotides: TGCGCCAGCAGCTCCGGACAGCCTGTGGCCAAAAACATTCAGTACTTC. It codes for CASSSGQPVAKNIQYF. The chain carries TRBV5-1 and TRBJ2-4; D is possibly TRBD1 (6 bases). Trimming stripped 3 bases from V and 1 base from J, with 14 bases between. From germline, CDR1 is SGHRS and CDR2 YFSETQ. This CDR3 comprises 16 residues.

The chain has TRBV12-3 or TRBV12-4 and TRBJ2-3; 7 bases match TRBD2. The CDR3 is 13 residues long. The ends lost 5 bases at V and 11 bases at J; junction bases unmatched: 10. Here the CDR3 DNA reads TGTGCCAGCAGTATAAGCGGGACCGAACGGCAGTATTTT. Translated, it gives CASSISGTERQYF.

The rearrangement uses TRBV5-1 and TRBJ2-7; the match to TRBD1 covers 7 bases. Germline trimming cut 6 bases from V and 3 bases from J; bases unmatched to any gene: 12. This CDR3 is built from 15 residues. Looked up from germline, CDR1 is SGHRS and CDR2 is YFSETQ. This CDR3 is CASTPPGTAYYEQYF. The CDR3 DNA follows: TGCGCCAGCACGCCTCCCGGGACAGCGTACTACGAGCAGTACTTC.

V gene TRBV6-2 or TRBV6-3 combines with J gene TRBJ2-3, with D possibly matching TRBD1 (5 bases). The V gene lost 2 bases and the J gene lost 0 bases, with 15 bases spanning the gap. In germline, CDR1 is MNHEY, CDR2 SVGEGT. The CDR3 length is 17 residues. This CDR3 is CASSYRNGRVSTDTQYF. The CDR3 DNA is TGTGCCAGCAGTTACCGTAATGGCAGGGTGAGCACAGATACGCAGTATTTT.

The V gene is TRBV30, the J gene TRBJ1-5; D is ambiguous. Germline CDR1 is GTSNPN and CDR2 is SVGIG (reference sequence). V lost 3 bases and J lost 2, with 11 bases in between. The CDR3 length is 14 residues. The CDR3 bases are TGTGCCTGGAGCCCCGGACTGGGCAATCAGCCCCAGCATTTT. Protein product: CAWSPGLGNQPQHF.

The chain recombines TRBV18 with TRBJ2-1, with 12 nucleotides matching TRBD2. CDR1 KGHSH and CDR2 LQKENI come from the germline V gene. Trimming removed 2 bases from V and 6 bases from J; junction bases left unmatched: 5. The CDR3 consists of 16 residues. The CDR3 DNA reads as TGTGCCAGCTCACCAAGGACTAGCGGGGTGGGCAATGAGCAGTTCTTC. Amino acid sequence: CASSPRTSGVGNEQFF.

The CDR3 DNA reads TGTGCCAGCAGCCCCCGGACTAGCGGGGGGGAGGACACCGGGGAGCTGTTTTTT. This codes for CASSPRTSGGEDTGELFF. This rearrangement joins TRBV11-2 to TRBJ2-2; 15 nucleotides match TRBD2. Germline assignment: CDR1 SGHAT and CDR2 FQNNGV. This CDR3 has 18 residues. The V segment lost 5 bases and the J segment 3 bases; nucleotides outside the gene matches: 7.